Shown below are 26 T cell receptor beta chains from a single sample sequenced in a study of blood T cells in healthy people across ages. A sample-barcoded 5' primer and a J-beta primer mix were used in a second PCR of about 7 to 12 cycles. TCRdb recomputed calls from the 5' RACE reads with MiXCR, one row per CDR3 protein. The sample shows 850,000 or so distinct CDR3 sequences, roughly 26% of them seen only once. Sequencing was performed on blood. The receptors here all came from an elderly woman in good health.

This clonotype showed up just once. This may arise from a read error, as a much more abundant clone is one base away. The chain joins TRBV4-3 to TRBJ2-2, with D perhaps TRBD2 (5 bases). The CDR3 is 14 amino acids. Germline V lookup: CDR1 LGHNA, CDR2 YSLEER. The CDR3 protein is CASSQESSTGERFF. The CDR3 nucleotides read TGCGCCAGCAGCCAAGAATCGAGCACCGGGGAGCGGTTTTTT.

This clonotype has just a few counts. This chain links TRBV20-1 with TRBJ1-5, with a tentative D call TRBD1 (5 bases). The V gene's germline CDR1 is DFQATT and CDR2 SNEGSKA (reference sequence). The V and J ends lost 6 bases and 5 bases respectively, with 11 bases between them. This CDR3 is 12 amino acids long. The CDR3 region is CSATDTYQPQHF. The CDR3 DNA follows: TGCAGTGCCACGGACACCTATCAGCCCCAGCATTTT.

The table lists this clonotype with a few counts. Possible read error: a much larger clone is one base away. This CDR3 is CSARDLLDRSDEQYF. CDR3 bases: TGCAGTGCTAGAGATCTTTTGGACCGGTCGGATGAGCAGTACTTC. The rearrangement uses TRBV20-1 and TRBJ2-7; D unresolved. The CDR3 length is 15 residues. Trimming removed 0 bases from V and 7 bases from J, with 19 bases in between. CDR1 is DFQATT and CDR2 is SNEGSKA in the germline V gene (reference sequence).

This clonotype was seen only once. The chain is built from TRBV5-1 and TRBJ2-2; the D is unclear. Trimming shortened V by 4 bases and J by 4 bases, and 17 bases separated the two germline ends. This CDR3 has 16 amino acids. Germline V CDR1 and CDR2: SGHRS, YFSETQ. CDR3 coding DNA: TGCGCCAGCAGCCCTTACGAGACGCAGATCACCGGGGAGCTGTTTTTT. This sequence encodes CASSPYETQITGELFF.

In its sample, this clonotype was seen many times. The CDR3 DNA reads as TGTGCCAGCAGTTCCTCCGGGACCGGATCCTACGAGCAGTACTTC. It encodes CASSSSGTGSYEQYF. The rearrangement links TRBV28 to TRBJ2-7; D possibly uses TRBD1 or TRBD2 (5 bases each). Germline assignment: CDR1 MDHEN and CDR2 SYDVKM. CDR3 length: 15 amino acids. Trimming removed 4 bases from V and 1 base from J, with 14 bases in between.

This clonotype appeared many times. This rearrangement joins TRBV7-9 to TRBJ1-2, with D unresolved. Germline V lookup: CDR1 SEHNR, CDR2 FQNEAQ (reference sequence). The CDR3 covers 13 residues. V lost 2 bases, J lost 4 bases, and 8 bases lay in between. This CDR3 reads CASSLPGVYGYTF. The CDR3 DNA follows: TGTGCCAGCAGCTTACCGGGAGTCTATGGCTACACCTTC.

The rearrangement uses TRBV7-2 and TRBJ2-2; possible D gene TRBD1, 5 bases. The germline V and J ends were trimmed by 5 bases and 4 bases, with 11 bases remaining between them. CDR3 length equals 14 residues. Germline lookup yields CDR1 SGHTA and CDR2 FQGNSA. The CDR3 nucleotides are TGTGCCAGCAGCCCAGACAGAACCACCGGGGAGCTGTTTTTT. Encoded protein: CASSPDRTTGELFF.

The chain recombines TRBV12-3 or TRBV12-4 with TRBJ2-1; 15 bases are shared with TRBD2. Losses at the gene ends were 6 bases for V and 0 bases for J; bases not matched to a gene: 9. The CDR3 sequence is 19 residues long. The CDR3 sequence is CASRFTGTSGGSSYNEQFF. The CDR3, as DNA: TGTGCCAGCAGATTTACCGGGACTAGCGGGGGGAGCTCCTACAATGAGCAGTTCTTC.

The rearrangement uses TRBV30 and TRBJ2-1; D may be TRBD2 (6 bases). This CDR3 has 14 residues. CDR1 is GTSNPN and CDR2 is SVGIG in the germline V gene (reference sequence). Between the trimmed V and J ends, which lost 3 bases and 6 bases, there was a span of 15 bases. The CDR3 sequence: CAWREPGGINEQFF. DNA of the CDR3: TGTGCCTGGAGGGAACCCGGAGGGATCAATGAGCAGTTCTTC.

This clonotype occurred many times. The chain is built from TRBV27 and TRBJ2-1; weak D call: TRBD1 (5 bases). Trimming left V 5 bases short and J 8 bases short, with 22 bases between. CDR1 MNHEY and CDR2 SMNVEV come from the germline V gene (reference sequence). This CDR3 spans 16 amino acids. CDR3 sequence: CASSPAGPAWGDEQFF. CDR3 nucleotides: TGTGCCAGCAGTCCGGCCGGGCCCGCCTGGGGCGATGAGCAGTTCTTC.

This clonotype occurred many times. J is TRBJ1-6 and V is TRBV7-2, with 7 nucleotides matching TRBD1. The junction had 16 bases not matched to a gene; V was cut back by 4 bases and J by 7 bases. This CDR3 is built from 18 residues. Germline CDR1 is SGHTA and CDR2 is FQGNSA. The CDR3 sequence: CASSSRPQGSLGNSPLHF. CDR3 bases: TGTGCCAGCAGCTCCAGACCACAGGGGAGCTTAGGGAATTCACCCCTCCACTTT.

The chain combines TRBV6-2 or TRBV6-3 with TRBJ1-1; the D is unclear. V dropped 5 bases and J dropped 0 bases, with 13 bases sitting between them. Germline CDR1 MNHEY, CDR2 SVGEGT. CDR3 length equals 15 residues. CDR3 bases: TGTGCCAGCAGTCGACACCTTTTGTTGAACACTGAAGCTTTCTTT. Translation gives CASSRHLLLNTEAFF.

The chain is built from TRBV10-3 and TRBJ2-4; 7 bases line up with TRBD2. The V gene's germline CDR1 is ENHRY and CDR2 SYGVKD. V was pared by 6 bases and J by 8 bases, with 10 bases of the junction left unmatched. This CDR3 is built from 14 residues. CDR3 DNA sequence: TGTGCCATCAGATCGGGGGAGGGTGAGGACATTCAGTACTTC. Translated: CAIRSGEGEDIQYF.

The chain is built from TRBV30 and TRBJ1-1, with TRBD1 identical over 9 bases. This CDR3 region has 11 residues. Germline V gene lookup returns CDR1 GTSNPN and CDR2 SVGIG (reference sequence). Trimming removed 3 bases from V and 9 bases from J; junction bases left unmatched: 2. CDR3 bases: TGTGCCTGGAGAAACAGGGGGCAAGCTTTCTTT. It codes for CAWRNRGQAFF.

The V and J genes are TRBV7-2 and TRBJ1-4, with 7 bases fitting TRBD1. With 8 bases clipped from V and 7 bases from J, the junction kept 7 bases outside the gene matches. This CDR3 spans 13 amino acids. Germline values: CDR1 SGHTA, CDR2 FQGNSA. The CDR3 DNA reads TGTGCCAGCGGTACAGGGGCGCTTGAAAAACTGTTTTTT. This translates into CASGTGALEKLFF.

This CDR3 is CASSLLGAMNTEAFF. The CDR3 bases are TGTGCCAGCAGCTTACTGGGGGCCATGAACACTGAAGCTTTCTTT. The chain employs TRBV7-3 and TRBJ1-1; possible D gene TRBD1, 6 bases. Trimming pared 2 bases from V and 0 bases from J, leaving 10 bases between. The CDR3 contains 15 residues. CDR1 SGHTA and CDR2 FQGTGA come from the germline V gene.

This clonotype was picked up one time. This chain connects TRBV12-3 or TRBV12-4 to TRBJ1-4; D may be TRBD1 (5 bases). V dropped 3 bases and J dropped 0 bases, with 14 bases sitting between them. The CDR3 sequence is 17 residues long. DNA for the CDR3: TGTGCCAGCAGTTTTGGGCTTACAGGAGCAACTAATGAAAAACTGTTTTTT. Protein product: CASSFGLTGATNEKLFF.

J is TRBJ1-6 and V is TRBV3-1, with D hard to call. CDR3 size: 22 residues. Germline V CDR1 and CDR2: LGHDT, YNNKEL (reference sequence). V dropped 4 bases and J dropped 0 bases, with 28 bases sitting between them. The chain's CDR3 is CASSPPGRQVKVTSSYNSPLHF. The CDR3, as DNA: TGTGCCAGCAGCCCTCCCGGTCGGCAGGTCAAAGTAACGAGCTCCTATAATTCACCCCTCCACTTT. The whole variable domain, filled in from reference TRBV3-1 and TRBJ1-6, reads DTAVSQTPKYLVTQMGNDKSIKCEQNLGHDTMYWYKQDSKKFLKIMFSYNNKELIINETVPNRFSPKSPDKAHLNLHINSLELGDSAVYFCASSPPGRQVKVTSSYNSPLHFGNGTRLTVT.

This clonotype was detected a few times. This clone may be a read error of a much larger clone one base away. The CDR3 DNA is TGTGCCAGCAGACGACAGAACACCGGGGAGCTGTTTTTT. This translates into CASRRQNTGELFF. The chain joins TRBV6-2 or TRBV6-3 to TRBJ2-2; D is unclear. Per the germline V gene, CDR1 is MNHEY and CDR2 is SVGEGT. The CDR3 sequence is 13 residues long. Trimming cost V 6 bases and J 1 base, with 6 bases left between them.

This clonotype has ten or more counts. The V call is TRBV7-2, the J call TRBJ2-1; the match to TRBD1 covers 7 bases. The CDR3 has 14 amino acids. After removal of 3 bases from V and 7 bases from J, the junction contained 6 bases not matched to a gene. Germline-derived CDR1 and CDR2 are SGHTA and FQGNSA. CDR3 residues: CASSFSGGVNEQFF. The CDR3 region has the DNA TGTGCCAGCAGCTTTTCAGGGGGAGTAAATGAGCAGTTCTTC.

This sequence joins TRBV20-1 and TRBJ1-1; possibly TRBD1 for D (5 bases). With 5 bases removed from V and 5 bases from J, the gap between germline ends came to 12 bases. CDR1 DFQATT and CDR2 SNEGSKA come from the germline V gene (reference sequence). CDR3 length equals 12 residues. The CDR3: CSAGRDVTEAFF. The CDR3 nucleotides are TGCAGTGCTGGGAGGGACGTGACTGAAGCTTTCTTT.

This clonotype has ten or more counts. The chain employs TRBV6-5 and TRBJ1-6, with D unresolved. Germline CDR1 is MNHEY and CDR2 is SVGAGI. V was clipped by 5 bases and J by 8 bases, with 10 bases between them. The CDR3 runs 13 residues. The CDR3 DNA is TGTGCCAGCAGTCCCTCATGGGATTCACCCCTCCACTTT. The encoded protein is CASSPSWDSPLHF.

The sample holds many counts of this clonotype. The V call is TRBV18, the J call TRBJ2-5, with D possibly TRBD1 on 5 matching bases. This CDR3 is 15 amino acids long. The V and J ends lost 2 bases and 2 bases respectively, with 12 bases between them. The germline V gene encodes CDR1 KGHSH and CDR2 LQKENI. DNA of the CDR3: TGTGCCAGCTCACCAAACCTACAGGTGCAAGAGACCCAGTACTTC. This codes for CASSPNLQVQETQYF.

Many counts were recorded for this clonotype. The CDR3 DNA reads TGTGCCACCAGCAAAGACACGGGGCGGCAGTTCTTC. Protein product: CATSKDTGRQFF. This chain uses TRBV15 with TRBJ2-1; D assignment may be TRBD1 or TRBD2 (5 bases each). Trimming stripped 4 bases from V and 12 bases from J, with 13 bases between. CDR3 length: 12 residues. Germline-derived CDR1 and CDR2 are LNHNV and YYDKDF (reference sequence).

The rearrangement links TRBV30 to TRBJ1-6, with D hard to call. V was pared by 7 bases and J by 9 bases, with 25 bases between. This CDR3 is 16 amino acids long. Germline loops: CDR1 GTSNPN, CDR2 SVGIG (reference sequence). CDR3 bases: TGTGCCTCCACCGGCTGGGCGGGAGTGAGTAGTTCACCCCTCCACTTT. Encoded protein: CASTGWAGVSSSPLHF.

The table lists this clonotype with many counts. The rearrangement uses TRBV7-2 and TRBJ2-1; 7 positions match TRBD1. CDR3 size: 15 residues. Germline loops: CDR1 SGHTA, CDR2 FQGNSA. V gave up 6 bases and J gave up 0 bases; unmatched junction bases: 5. The chain's CDR3 is CASRSGGSSYNEQFF. The CDR3 DNA reads as TGTGCCAGCAGGTCAGGGGGTAGCTCCTACAATGAGCAGTTCTTC.